This record looks at one TCR beta chain sequence and its context. What it binds is unknown. A sample-barcoded 5' primer and a J-beta primer mix were used in a second PCR of about 6 to 12 cycles. Carrying 12 random nucleotides, a template-switch adaptor labeled each individual cDNA molecule. Any given sample supplied a minimum of 3 million CDR3-containing paired-end reads. One entry per CDR3 protein results from TCRdb running MiXCR on the 5' RACE reads. Here the sample spans about 1.8 million distinct CDR3 sequences, around half being singletons. This entry belongs to a study of blood T cells in healthy people across ages. Whole-study context: For every two T cells, template switching captured about one barcoded beta molecule.

General study results and limits: Roughly linear declines in TCR beta diversity per million T cells occurred with age.

V was clipped by 2 bases and J by 5 bases, with 13 bases between them. The CDR3 length is 14 residues. Germline V lookup: CDR1 SGHDT, CDR2 YYEEEE. This clonotype was sampled from a woman aged 40 to 50 in good health. Sequencing used blood. The V call is TRBV5-6, the J call TRBJ1-2, with D tentatively TRBD1 (6 bases). The CDR3 is CASSLVGGRYGYTF. Here the CDR3 DNA reads TGTGCCAGCAGCTTAGTCGGGGGCCGTTATGGCTACACCTTC.